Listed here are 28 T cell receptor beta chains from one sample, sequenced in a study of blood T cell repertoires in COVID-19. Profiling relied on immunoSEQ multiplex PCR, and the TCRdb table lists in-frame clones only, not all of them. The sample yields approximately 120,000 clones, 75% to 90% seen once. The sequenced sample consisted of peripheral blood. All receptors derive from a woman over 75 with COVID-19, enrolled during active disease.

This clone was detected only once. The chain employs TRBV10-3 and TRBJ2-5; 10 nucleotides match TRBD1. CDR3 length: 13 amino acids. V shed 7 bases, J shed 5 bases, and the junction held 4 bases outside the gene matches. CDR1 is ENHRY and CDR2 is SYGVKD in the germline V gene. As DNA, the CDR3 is TGTGCCATCATGACAGGGGGCAATGAGACCCAGTACTTC. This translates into CAIMTGGNETQYF.

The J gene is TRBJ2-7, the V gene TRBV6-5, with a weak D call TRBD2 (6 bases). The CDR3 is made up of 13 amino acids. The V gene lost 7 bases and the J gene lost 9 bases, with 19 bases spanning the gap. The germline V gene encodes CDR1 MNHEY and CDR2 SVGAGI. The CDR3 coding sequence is TGTGCCAGCATGGCGGGACCAAGCGCCCGGCAGTACTTC. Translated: CASMAGPSARQYF.

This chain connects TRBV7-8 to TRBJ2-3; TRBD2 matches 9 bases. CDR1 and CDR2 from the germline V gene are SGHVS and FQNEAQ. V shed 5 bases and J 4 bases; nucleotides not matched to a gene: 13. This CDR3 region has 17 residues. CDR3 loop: CASSPGGGRAGSDTQYF. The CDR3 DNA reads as TGTGCCAGCAGCCCCGGTGGCGGGAGGGCCGGCTCAGATACGCAGTATTTT.

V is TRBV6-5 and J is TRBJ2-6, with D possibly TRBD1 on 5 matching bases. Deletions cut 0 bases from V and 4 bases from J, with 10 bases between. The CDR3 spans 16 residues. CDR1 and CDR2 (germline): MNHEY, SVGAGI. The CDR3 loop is CASSYSIGAGANVLTF. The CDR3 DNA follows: TGTGCCAGCAGTTACTCGATAGGGGCCGGGGCCAACGTCCTGACTTTC.

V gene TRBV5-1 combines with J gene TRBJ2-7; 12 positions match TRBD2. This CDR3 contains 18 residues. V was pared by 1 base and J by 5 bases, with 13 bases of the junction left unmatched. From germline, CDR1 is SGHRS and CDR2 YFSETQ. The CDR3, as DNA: TGCGCCAGCAGCTTGACCTTTCTAGCGGGAGGGCCCGGGGACGAGCAGTACTTC. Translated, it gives CASSLTFLAGGPGDEQYF.

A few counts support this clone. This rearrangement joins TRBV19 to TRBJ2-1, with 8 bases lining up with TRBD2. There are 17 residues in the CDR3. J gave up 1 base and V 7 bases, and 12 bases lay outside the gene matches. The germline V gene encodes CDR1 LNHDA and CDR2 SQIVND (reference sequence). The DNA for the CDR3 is TGTGCCAGTACCTCCAGTAGCGGGATGGGATCCTACAATGAGCAGTTCTTC. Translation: CASTSSSGMGSYNEQFF.

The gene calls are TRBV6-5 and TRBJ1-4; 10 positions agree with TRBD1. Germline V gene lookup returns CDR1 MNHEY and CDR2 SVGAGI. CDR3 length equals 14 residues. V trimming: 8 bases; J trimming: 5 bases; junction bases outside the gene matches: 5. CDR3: CASLRTGGNEKLFF. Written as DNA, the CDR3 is TGTGCCAGCTTGCGGACAGGGGGGAATGAAAAACTGTTTTTT.

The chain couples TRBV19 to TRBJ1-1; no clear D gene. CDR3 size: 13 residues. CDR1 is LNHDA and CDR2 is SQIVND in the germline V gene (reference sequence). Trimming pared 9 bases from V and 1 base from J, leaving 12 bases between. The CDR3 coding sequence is TGTGCCAGCACCCTTGGGCCGAACACTGAAGCTTTCTTT. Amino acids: CASTLGPNTEAFF.

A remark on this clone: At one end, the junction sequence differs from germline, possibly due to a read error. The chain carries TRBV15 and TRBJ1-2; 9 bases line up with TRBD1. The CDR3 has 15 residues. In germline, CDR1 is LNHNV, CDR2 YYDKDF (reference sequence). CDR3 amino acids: CATRRATGGNYGYTF. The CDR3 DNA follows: TGTGCCACCAGAAGAGCGACAGGGGGTAACTATGGCTACACCTTC.

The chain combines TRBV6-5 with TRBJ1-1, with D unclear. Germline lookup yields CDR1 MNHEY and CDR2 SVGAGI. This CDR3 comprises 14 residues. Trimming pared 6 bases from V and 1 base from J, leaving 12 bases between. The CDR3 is CASRPLQKNTEAFF. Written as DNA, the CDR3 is TGTGCCAGCAGGCCCCTACAGAAGAACACTGAAGCTTTCTTT.

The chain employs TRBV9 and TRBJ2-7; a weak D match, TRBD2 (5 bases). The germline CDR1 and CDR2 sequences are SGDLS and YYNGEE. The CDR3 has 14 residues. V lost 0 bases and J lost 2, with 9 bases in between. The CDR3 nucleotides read TGTGCCAGCAGCGTAGAAGCCGGGGCCTACGAGCAGTACTTC. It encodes CASSVEAGAYEQYF.

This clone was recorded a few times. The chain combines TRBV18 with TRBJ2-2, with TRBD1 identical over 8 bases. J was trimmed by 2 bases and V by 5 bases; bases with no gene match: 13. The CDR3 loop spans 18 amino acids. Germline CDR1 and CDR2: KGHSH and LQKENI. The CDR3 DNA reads TGTGCCAGCTCATCACTCCCCCCGACAGGGGAAAACACCGGGGAGCTGTTTTTT. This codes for CASSSLPPTGENTGELFF.

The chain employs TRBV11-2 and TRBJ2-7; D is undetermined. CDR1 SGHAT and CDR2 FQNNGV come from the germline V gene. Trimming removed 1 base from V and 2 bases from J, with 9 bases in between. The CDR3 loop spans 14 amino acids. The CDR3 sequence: CASSLAGRTYEQYF. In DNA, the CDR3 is TGTGCCAGCAGCTTAGCTGGCAGGACCTACGAGCAGTACTTC.

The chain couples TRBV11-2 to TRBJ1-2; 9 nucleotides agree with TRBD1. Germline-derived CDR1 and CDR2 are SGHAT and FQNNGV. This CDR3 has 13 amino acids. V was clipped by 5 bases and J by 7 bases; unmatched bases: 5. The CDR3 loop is CASSIGQGPGYTF. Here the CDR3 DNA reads TGTGCCAGCAGCATCGGACAGGGGCCTGGCTACACCTTC.

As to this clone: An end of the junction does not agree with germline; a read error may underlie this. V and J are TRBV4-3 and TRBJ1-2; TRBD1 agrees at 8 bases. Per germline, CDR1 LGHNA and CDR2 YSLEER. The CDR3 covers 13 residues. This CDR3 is CASSQDRGQGACF. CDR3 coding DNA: TGCGCCAGCAGCCAAGATCGAGGGCAGGGGGCATGCTTC.

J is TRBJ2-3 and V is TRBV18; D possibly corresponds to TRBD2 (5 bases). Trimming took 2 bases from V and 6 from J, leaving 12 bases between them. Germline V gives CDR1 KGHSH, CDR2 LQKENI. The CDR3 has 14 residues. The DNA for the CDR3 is TGTGCCAGCTCACCAAACTTCCCGGGGGATACGCAGTATTTT. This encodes CASSPNFPGDTQYF.

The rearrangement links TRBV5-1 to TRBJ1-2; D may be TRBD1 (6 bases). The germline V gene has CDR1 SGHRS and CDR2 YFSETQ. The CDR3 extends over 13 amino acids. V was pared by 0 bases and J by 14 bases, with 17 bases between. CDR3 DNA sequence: TGCGCCAGCAGCTTGGATCGGACAGCCGGCTCAACCTTC. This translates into CASSLDRTAGSTF.

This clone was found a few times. The CDR3 nucleotides are TGTGCCAGCAGCGGTATGGGACTACCACAAGAGACCCAGTACTTC. Amino acids: CASSGMGLPQETQYF. The rearrangement joins TRBV9 to TRBJ2-5, with 7 bases identical to TRBD2. The CDR3 runs 15 residues. Looked up from germline, CDR1 is SGDLS and CDR2 is YYNGEE. Germline trimming cut 3 bases from V and 2 bases from J; bases unmatched to any gene: 7.

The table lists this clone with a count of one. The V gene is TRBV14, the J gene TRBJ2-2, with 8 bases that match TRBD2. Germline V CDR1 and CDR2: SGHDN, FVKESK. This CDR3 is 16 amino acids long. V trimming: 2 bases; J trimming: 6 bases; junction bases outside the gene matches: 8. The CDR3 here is CASSQIAGSTPGELFF. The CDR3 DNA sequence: TGTGCCAGCAGCCAAATAGCGGGAAGTACCCCCGGGGAGCTGTTTTTT.

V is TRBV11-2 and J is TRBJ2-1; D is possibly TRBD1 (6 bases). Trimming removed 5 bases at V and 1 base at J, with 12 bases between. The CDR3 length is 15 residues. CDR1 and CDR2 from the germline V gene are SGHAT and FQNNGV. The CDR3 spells CASSPQQGSYNEQFF. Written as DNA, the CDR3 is TGTGCCAGCAGCCCACAACAGGGATCCTACAATGAGCAGTTCTTC.

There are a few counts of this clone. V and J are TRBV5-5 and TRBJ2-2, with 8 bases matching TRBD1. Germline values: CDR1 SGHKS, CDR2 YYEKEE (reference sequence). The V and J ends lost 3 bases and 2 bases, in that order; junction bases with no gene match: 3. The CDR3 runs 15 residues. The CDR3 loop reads CASSSGTGNTGELFF. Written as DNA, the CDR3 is TGTGCCAGCAGCTCCGGGACAGGAAACACCGGGGAGCTGTTTTTT.

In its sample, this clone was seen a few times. The CDR3 region is CASSFLAGAVGVNPYEQYF. The CDR3 DNA sequence: TGTGCCAGCAGCTTTTTAGCGGGGGCCGTTGGGGTTAATCCCTACGAGCAGTACTTC. The chain joins TRBV7-2 to TRBJ2-7, with 9 bases that match TRBD2. The CDR3 has 19 residues. The J segment lost 2 bases and the V segment lost 3 bases, leaving 17 bases of the junction unmatched. Germline assignment: CDR1 SGHTA and CDR2 FQGNSA. Combining the CDR3 with reference TRBV7-2 and TRBJ2-7 gives the whole variable domain GAGVSQSPSNKVTEKGKDVELRCDPISGHTALYWYRQSLGQGLEFLIYFQGNSAPDKSGLPSDRFSAERTGGSVSTLTIQRTQQEDSAVYLCASSFLAGAVGVNPYEQYFGPGTRLTVT.

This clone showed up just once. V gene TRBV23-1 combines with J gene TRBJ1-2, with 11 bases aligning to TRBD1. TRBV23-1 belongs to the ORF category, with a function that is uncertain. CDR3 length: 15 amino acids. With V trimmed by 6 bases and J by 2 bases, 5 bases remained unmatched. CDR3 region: CASRGGQGVNYGYTF. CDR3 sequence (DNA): TGCGCCAGCAGGGGGGGACAGGGGGTCAACTATGGCTACACCTTC.

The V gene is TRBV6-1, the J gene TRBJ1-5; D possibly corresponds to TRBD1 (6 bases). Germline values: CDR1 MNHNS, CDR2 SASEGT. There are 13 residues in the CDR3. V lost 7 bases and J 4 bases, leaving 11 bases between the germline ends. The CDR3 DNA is TGTGCCAGCAACCTAAGGGGGAATCAGCCCCAGCATTTT. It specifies CASNLRGNQPQHF.

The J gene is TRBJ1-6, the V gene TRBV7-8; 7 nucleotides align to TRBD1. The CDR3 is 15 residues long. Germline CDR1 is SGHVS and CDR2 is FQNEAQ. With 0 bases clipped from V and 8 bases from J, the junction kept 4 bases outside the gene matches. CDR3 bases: TGTGCCAGCAGCTTAGCCGGACAGGACCATTCACCCCTCCACTTT. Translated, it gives CASSLAGQDHSPLHF.

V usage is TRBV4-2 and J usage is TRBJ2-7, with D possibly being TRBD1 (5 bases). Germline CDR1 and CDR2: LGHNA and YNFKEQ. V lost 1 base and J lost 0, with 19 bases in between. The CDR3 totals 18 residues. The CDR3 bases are TGTGCCAGCAGCCAAGTGGGGCAGGGTCACCAAAGCTCCTACGAGCAGTACTTC. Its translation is CASSQVGQGHQSSYEQYF.

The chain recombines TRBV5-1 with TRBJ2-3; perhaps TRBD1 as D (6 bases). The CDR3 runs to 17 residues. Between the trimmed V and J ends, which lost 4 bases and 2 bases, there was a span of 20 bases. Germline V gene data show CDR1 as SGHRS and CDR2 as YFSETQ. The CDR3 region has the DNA TGCGCCAGCAGCGTGGGCCGGACAGTTGTTCTCACAGATACGCAGTATTTT. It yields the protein CASSVGRTVVLTDTQYF.

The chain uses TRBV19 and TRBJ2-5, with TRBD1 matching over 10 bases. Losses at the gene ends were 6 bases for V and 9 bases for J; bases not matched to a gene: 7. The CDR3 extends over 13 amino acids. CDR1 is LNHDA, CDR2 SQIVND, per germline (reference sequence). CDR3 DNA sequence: TGTGCCAGTAGCCCTGACAGGGGGCAGGCCCAGTACTTC. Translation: CASSPDRGQAQYF.